This T cell receptor beta chain was recovered during a study of OX40 agonist ivuxolimab in advanced cancers. At the level of the whole study: The costimulatory receptor OX40 (CD134) was targeted by ivuxolimab, a fully human IgG2 agonistic monoclonal antibody. Intravenous ivuxolimab was administered to patients every 2 weeks at six dose levels: 0.01, 0.1, 0.3, 1.5, 3 and 10 mg/kg. The dose-escalation cohort was approximately 83% male with a mean age of 60 years, ranging from roughly 20 to 80. Three dose-escalation patients achieved partial responses, one with hepatocellular carcinoma and two with cutaneous melanoma. Peripheral TCRbeta sequencing aimed to test whether ivuxolimab altered TCR sequence diversity and caused clonal T-cell expansion. Among the roughly 52 dose-escalation patients, roughly 20 had hepatocellular carcinoma, 15 or so melanoma, 9 renal cell carcinoma and 9 head and neck cancer. The paper describes the monotherapy dose-escalation part (N ≈ 50 patients) of the phase I trial of ivuxolimab. Prior anti-PD-1, anti-PD-L1 or anti-CTLA-4 therapy was permitted, and checkpoint inhibitors had been received by less than 45% of dose-escalation patients. Overall study results and their limits: In partial responders in the 0.1-3.0 mg/kg groups, normalized peripheral clonal expansion was found to be among the lowest, especially among CD8+ T cells. On average, CD8+ T cells showed more expanded clones than CD4+ T cells after ivuxolimab. The antigen specificity of the clonally expanded peripheral T cells was not determined. Low levels of normalized T-cell clonal expansion were also seen in some patients who did not respond. At doses of 0.1 to 3.0 mg/kg, clonal expansion of both CD4+ and CD8+ T cells in blood was seen between baseline and week 6.

This clone is a singleton in its sample. Which antigen it targets is not known. No base quality values were provided; no much bigger clone lies one nucleotide off. Patients with a history of autoimmune disease or receiving systemic immunosuppression were excluded from the trial. Peripheral blood for TCR sequencing was collected from all dose cohorts at baseline, on cycle 4 day 1, and on cycle 7 day 1. Samples came from an open-label, multicenter, first-in-human phase I dose-escalation trial of ivuxolimab. Adults with locally advanced or metastatic melanoma, renal cell, hepatocellular, or head and neck squamous cell carcinoma were enrolled in the trial. Before TCR sequencing, CD4+ T cells and CD8+ T cells from peripheral blood were sorted into separate populations. The junction carries 6 bases between V and J, which are trimmed by 0 bases and 6 bases respectively. The CDR3, from cysteine to phenylalanine, totals 12 residues. Solely the CDR3 DNA is kept, with 36 bases framed from the first base. CDR1 and CDR2 were assigned from the germline V gene as LGHNA and YNFKEQ.

Genomic DNA was isolated from the sorted cells so that the TCRbeta CDR3 region could be sequenced. TCRbeta CDR3 regions were sequenced using the immunoSEQ Assay. TCRdb carries this immuneACCESS record with in-frame sequences only. Its versions omit some clonotypes, under half of them owing to an unresolved V gene in the studies checked, with the rest unexplained. The sample contains approximately 99,000 clones, approximately 90% of them found a single time. The top ten hold roughly 0.61% of the sample. The chain couples TRBV4-2 to TRBJ2-7; TRBD1 might be the D gene, on 5 matching bases. Sequences were derived from CD4+ or CD8+ T cells sorted from blood, sampled in a trial of the OX40 agonist ivuxolimab. The receptor comes from an adult with an advanced solid tumor such as melanoma, head and neck, liver or kidney cancer. The DNA sequence is given as TGTGCCAGCAGCCAAGATAGGGGCGAGCAGTACTTC. Translated, it gives CASSQDRGEQYF.